This T cell receptor beta chain was found in a study of T cell changes during pregnancy in multiple sclerosis. V lost 0 bases to trimming and J lost 2 bases; unmatched junction nucleotides: 3. This CDR3 is built from 17 residues. Germline V gene lookup returns CDR1 LGHNA and CDR2 YSLEER. TCRdb's table, derived via immunoSEQ multiplex PCR, lists solely in-frame clones and lacks some. The table has under 130,000 clones, about 90% seen once. The sequences come from peripheral blood, collected after pregnancy. The chain is built from TRBV4-3 and TRBJ2-1; 11 nucleotides agree with TRBD2. The sequence was obtained from a female donor with multiple sclerosis, enrolled in a pregnancy study. This chain's CDR3 is CASSQDSGGGPYNEQFF. The CDR3, as DNA: TGCGCCAGCAGCCAAGATAGCGGGGGGGGGCCCTACAATGAGCAGTTCTTC.